This T cell receptor beta chain is from a study of CD8+CD57+ T cells in acquired aplastic anemia. Whoever was chosen for sequencing had shown CD8+CD57+ cell expansion by flow cytometry. Each patient had severe acquired aplastic anemia. V was shortened by 6 bases and J by 3 bases, with 15 bases between the two germline ends. There are 14 residues in the CDR3. TCR beta VDJ and CDR3 profiling used genomic DNA as template. TCRdb processed the reads anew with MiXCR; each CDR3 protein has one entry. The data show approximately 300,000 distinct CDR3 sequences, 45% to 65% seen once. This sequence originates from a human donor with aplastic anemia. The chain has TRBV12-3 or TRBV12-4 and TRBJ2-7; D possibly uses TRBD1 or TRBD2 (5 bases each). Sequencing used sorted CD4+, CD8+, or CD8+CD57+ T cells (not recorded which) from PBMCs. The CDR3 region has the DNA TGTGCCAGCAGCCCGGGACCTCATGGCTACGAGCAGTACTTC. This gives the protein CASSPGPHGYEQYF.